These 26 T cell receptor beta chains originate from one sample sequenced in a study of breast tumors, draining lymph nodes, adjacent tissues (dated by TCRdb to the mid-2010s). Lymph node samples were obtained from the axillary draining lymph nodes of breast cancer patients. The library was built by means of multiplex PCR. Sequencing relied on an Illumina HiSeq 2000. TCRdb reprocessing: public reads trimmed at Q25 with fastp, clones called with MiXCR, in-frame beta chains kept. Each entry merges the rows of one CDR3 protein and shows their most common DNA and genes. The sample yields about 100,000 distinct CDR3 sequences; 21% were counted once. Under 1.5% of the sample comes from the top ten. Sequencing was done on a sample of axillary lymph node tissue. The source of these receptors is a female donor with breast cancer. Some clones in this sample may be carry-over from other donors' samples.

The chain combines TRBV29-1 with TRBJ1-2; D is undetermined. This CDR3 has 14 residues. Germline values: CDR1 SQVTM, CDR2 ANQGSEA. The ends were cut back, 6 bases at V and 2 bases at J, with 16 bases in the middle. CDR3 in amino acids: CSVAPGVSNYGYTF. CDR3 DNA sequence: TGCAGCGTAGCCCCAGGAGTATCCAACTATGGCTACACCTTC.

This clonotype has a handful of counts. V usage is TRBV27 and J usage is TRBJ2-3; D possibly uses TRBD1 or TRBD2 (5 bases each). The germline gives CDR1 MNHEY, CDR2 SMNVEV (reference sequence). This CDR3 spans 16 amino acids. V was trimmed by 5 bases and J by 5 bases, leaving 20 bases between them. CDR3 nucleotide sequence: TGTGCCAGCAGTCGACGGGACCCAGCGCGCGGAGATACGCAGTATTTT. It yields the protein CASSRRDPARGDTQYF.

On this clonotype: One base away lies a much larger clone, so this may be a sequencing read error. J is TRBJ1-2 and V is TRBV15; possibly TRBD1 for D (5 bases). In germline, CDR1 is LNHNV, CDR2 YYDKDF (reference sequence). This CDR3 has 13 residues. The CDR3: CVTSRVRGGGYTF. In DNA, the CDR3 is TGTGTCACCAGCAGAGTTCGGGGCGGGGGCTACACCTTC.

This clonotype was detected ten times or more. The chain couples TRBV4-1 to TRBJ2-2, with D perhaps matching TRBD1 (5 bases). Trimming took off 1 base at V and 2 bases at J, with 8 bases between the two ends. Germline V lookup: CDR1 MGHRA, CDR2 YSYEKL. The CDR3 is 15 amino acids. In DNA, the CDR3 is TGCGCCAGCAGCCAAGGACAGACTAACACCGGGGAGCTGTTTTTT. Translating it yields CASSQGQTNTGELFF.

This clonotype was picked up many times. The rearrangement uses TRBV11-1 and TRBJ2-3, with D perhaps TRBD2 (5 bases). The V and J ends lost 1 base and 9 bases respectively, with 8 bases between them. The CDR3 covers 12 residues. CDR1 is SGHAT, CDR2 FQDESV, per germline (reference sequence). The CDR3 region is CASSLEDLTQYF. The CDR3 nucleotides read TGTGCCAGCAGCTTAGAGGACTTAACGCAGTATTTT.

A few counts support this clonotype. The rearrangement uses TRBV25-1 and TRBJ2-2, with TRBD2 identical over 13 bases. Germline CDR1 reads MGHDK; CDR2 reads SYGVNS. There are 16 residues in the CDR3. V trimming: 7 bases; J trimming: 6 bases; junction bases outside the gene matches: 8. CDR3 region: CASTRTSGGAPGELFF. Here the CDR3 DNA reads TGTGCCAGCACGAGAACTAGCGGGGGGGCCCCCGGGGAGCTGTTTTTT.

This clonotype was detected ten times or more. The V and J genes are TRBV20-1 and TRBJ1-6, with D tentatively TRBD1 (6 bases). CDR3 length equals 14 residues. Per the germline V gene, CDR1 is DFQATT and CDR2 is SNEGSKA (reference sequence). V was pared by 7 bases and J by 5 bases, with 15 bases between. The CDR3: CSVKQGSDNSPLHF. The CDR3 coding sequence is TGCAGTGTCAAACAGGGTTCAGATAATTCACCCCTCCACTTT.

This clonotype was counted at least ten times. This chain links TRBV3-1 with TRBJ1-6; D is perhaps TRBD1 (6 bases). Germline values: CDR1 LGHDT, CDR2 YNNKEL (reference sequence). The V and J ends lost 5 bases and 6 bases respectively, with 14 bases between them. The CDR3 is 15 amino acids. CDR3 residues: CASSVGTPGNSPLHF. The DNA for the CDR3 is TGTGCCAGCAGCGTAGGGACACCGGGTAATTCACCCCTCCACTTT.

The sample holds many counts of this clonotype. The J gene is TRBJ2-1, the V gene TRBV4-2; 7 positions agree with TRBD2. With 5 bases clipped from V and 8 bases from J, the junction kept 15 bases outside the gene matches. CDR3 length: 16 residues. Looked up from germline, CDR1 is LGHNA and CDR2 is YNFKEQ. CDR3 loop: CASSGRGRGRVDEQFF. The CDR3 coding sequence is TGTGCCAGCAGCGGACGGGGGAGGGGCCGGGTGGATGAGCAGTTCTTC.

This clonotype was seen repeatedly, ten times or more. The chain carries TRBV5-5 and TRBJ1-4, with TRBD1 identical over 8 bases. The CDR3 contains 16 residues. Losses at the gene ends were 3 bases for V and 6 bases for J; bases not matched to a gene: 10. Looked up from germline, CDR1 is SGHKS and CDR2 is YYEKEE (reference sequence). The CDR3 sequence is CASSSTPGTGYEKLFF. In nucleotides, the CDR3 is TGTGCCAGCAGCTCAACCCCCGGGACAGGATATGAAAAACTGTTTTTT. The variable domain in full, with the rest retrieved from reference TRBV5-5 and TRBJ1-4, is DAGVTQSPTHLIKTRGQQVTLRCSPISGHKSVSWYQQVLGQGPQFIFQYYEKEERGRGNFPDRFSARQFPNYSSELNVNALLLGDSALYLCASSSTPGTGYEKLFFGSGTQLSVL.

This clonotype was detected many times. The chain combines TRBV19 with TRBJ1-5; no reliable D call. Per the germline V gene, CDR1 is LNHDA and CDR2 is SQIVND (reference sequence). V was cut by 7 bases and J by 1 base, with 17 bases left in between. This CDR3 has 16 amino acids. The CDR3, as DNA: TGTGCCAGTAACCTCTTATCGGGATCGAGCAATCAGCCCCAGCATTTT. This sequence encodes CASNLLSGSSNQPQHF.

This clonotype was detected ten times or more. The genes are TRBV7-8 and TRBJ2-7; no clear D gene. CDR3 size: 14 residues. Trimming removed 1 base at V and 0 bases at J, with 7 bases between. CDR1 and CDR2 (germline): SGHVS, FQNEAQ. Here the CDR3 DNA reads TGTGCCAGCAGCTTAGGTGGCCGCTCCTACGAGCAGTACTTC. Its translation is CASSLGGRSYEQYF.

This clonotype was counted many times. The chain employs TRBV5-1 and TRBJ1-2, with D tentatively TRBD1 (5 bases). This CDR3 region has 14 residues. V lost 0 bases, J lost 2 bases, and 8 bases lay in between. Germline-derived CDR1 and CDR2 are SGHRS and YFSETQ. The CDR3 sequence is CASSLVSGNYGYTF. CDR3 nucleotides: TGCGCCAGCAGCTTGGTCTCAGGGAACTATGGCTACACCTTC.

The chain recombines TRBV20-1 with TRBJ2-6; no clear D gene. The CDR3 runs 16 residues. Germline CDR1 DFQATT, CDR2 SNEGSKA (reference sequence). V was trimmed by 6 bases and J by 0 bases, leaving 15 bases between them. The CDR3 coding sequence is TGCAGTGCCTCTAAGGACGGCAGCTCTGGGGCCAACGTCCTGACTTTC. Translation: CSASKDGSSGANVLTF.

The sample holds many counts of this clonotype. The chain's CDR3 is CASSWPGGSSEQYF. As DNA, the CDR3 is TGTGCCAGCAGCTGGCCCGGGGGTTCGAGCGAGCAGTACTTC. The chain links TRBV5-4 to TRBJ2-7, with D maybe TRBD2 (6 bases). V was shortened by 3 bases and J by 6 bases, with 16 bases between the two germline ends. The CDR3 spans 14 residues. Germline V CDR1 and CDR2: SGHNT, YYREEE (reference sequence).

The V gene is TRBV18, the J gene TRBJ1-5; no reliable D call. The length of the CDR3 is 13 residues. Trimming stripped 3 bases from V and 1 base from J, with 4 bases between. In germline, CDR1 is KGHSH, CDR2 LQKENI. Here the CDR3 DNA reads TGTGCCAGCTCACCGGGCAGCAATCAGCCCCAGCATTTT. Protein: CASSPGSNQPQHF.

This clonotype was seen at least ten times. The chain uses TRBV5-6 and TRBJ1-2; D gene ambiguous. The CDR3 has 13 residues. Germline V CDR1 and CDR2: SGHDT, YYEEEE. Trimming left V 0 bases short and J 6 bases short, with 9 bases between. The CDR3 DNA sequence: TGTGCCAGCAGCTTGGGGCAGAGAGATGGCTACACCTTC. This codes for CASSLGQRDGYTF.

In its sample, this clonotype was seen a few times. With a much larger clone just one base away, this may be a read error. The chain combines TRBV3-1 with TRBJ2-3; no clear D. The CDR3 runs 11 residues. The ends were cut back, 4 bases at V and 4 bases at J, with 3 bases in the middle. Germline-derived CDR1 and CDR2 are LGHDT and YNNKEL (reference sequence). CDR3: CASSRSDTQYF. In DNA form, the CDR3 reads TGTGCCAGCAGCCGCTCAGATACGCAGTATTTT.

This clonotype was counted many times. This rearrangement joins TRBV7-6 to TRBJ2-3; D perhaps matches TRBD2 (6 bases). Trimming stripped 4 bases from V and 1 base from J, with 9 bases between. Germline V CDR1 and CDR2: SGHVS, FNYEAQ. The CDR3 totals 14 residues. In DNA form, the CDR3 reads TGTGCCAGCAGCTATGGAGGGGGCACAGATACGCAGTATTTT. This translates into CASSYGGGTDTQYF. The whole variable domain, filled in from reference TRBV7-6 and TRBJ2-3, reads GAGVSQSPRYKVTKRGQDVALRCDPISGHVSLYWYRQALGQGPEFLTYFNYEAQQDKSGLPNDRFSAERPEGSISTLTIQRTEQRDSAMYRCASSYGGGTDTQYFGPGTRLTVL.

There are many counts of this clonotype. The germline gene is not matched at one end of the junction; a read error may be the cause. This sequence joins TRBV7-7 and TRBJ2-2; D is uncertain. The CDR3 runs to 15 residues. The germline CDR1 and CDR2 sequences are SSHAT and FNYEAQ (reference sequence). The CDR3 region has the DNA TGTGCTAGCAGCTCGGGTCTGCGAAACACCGGGGAGCTGTTTTTT. This codes for CASSSGLRNTGELFF. The full variable domain, completed using reference TRBV7-7 and TRBJ2-2, is GAGVSQSPRYKVTKRGQDVTLRCDPISSHATLYWYQQALGQGPEFLTYFNYEAQPDKSGLPSDRFSAERPEGSISTLTIQRTEQRDSAMYRCASSSGLRNTGELFFGEGSRLTVL.

Ten or more counts support this clonotype. The chain recombines TRBV28 with TRBJ1-3; D unresolved. The CDR3 spans 13 residues. Germline V gene lookup returns CDR1 MDHEN and CDR2 SYDVKM. Trimming shortened V by 8 bases and J by 1 base, and 9 bases separated the two germline ends. CDR3 nucleotides: TGTGCCAGCGGTAAAGCTTCTGGAAACACCATATATTTT. It translates to CASGKASGNTIYF.

This clonotype was picked up many times. CDR3 sequence (DNA): TGCGCCAGCAGCCCCGACACCGCCTACGAGCAGTACTTC. This codes for CASSPDTAYEQYF. V usage is TRBV5-1 and J usage is TRBJ2-7; D unresolved. Per germline, CDR1 SGHRS and CDR2 YFSETQ. CDR3 length equals 13 residues. V gave up 4 bases and J gave up 2 bases, with 10 bases separating them.

The chain uses TRBV11-2 and TRBJ1-3; unclear D gene. Looked up from germline, CDR1 is SGHAT and CDR2 is FQNNGV. The V and J ends lost 0 bases and 0 bases respectively, with 12 bases between them. This CDR3 region has 17 residues. The CDR3: CASSLDDPWSSGNTIYF. CDR3 coding DNA: TGTGCCAGCAGCTTAGACGACCCGTGGTCCTCTGGAAACACCATATATTTT.

This clonotype was seen many times. The chain couples TRBV5-1 to TRBJ1-2; the D gene is possibly TRBD1 (6 bases). Trimming took 4 bases from V and 4 from J, leaving 11 bases between them. Germline V gives CDR1 SGHRS, CDR2 YFSETQ. The CDR3 contains 13 residues. DNA for the CDR3: TGCGCCAGCAGCCGGGACACCTTCTATGGCTACACCTTC. Its protein is CASSRDTFYGYTF.

The chain couples TRBV5-4 to TRBJ2-3; 9 positions match TRBD1. J was trimmed by 4 bases and V by 4 bases; bases with no gene match: 10. CDR1 SGHNT and CDR2 YYREEE come from the germline V gene (reference sequence). This CDR3 has 16 amino acids. CDR3 in amino acids: CASSLQTGGVADTQYF. CDR3 nucleotide sequence: TGTGCCAGCAGCCTACAGACAGGGGGTGTCGCAGATACGCAGTATTTT.

This clonotype was counted at least ten times. The V and J genes are TRBV20-1 and TRBJ1-5, with TRBD1 matching 9 bases. The junction had 3 bases not matched to a gene; V was cut back by 6 bases and J by 0 bases. The CDR3 length is 14 residues. CDR1 and CDR2 from the germline V gene are DFQATT and SNEGSKA (reference sequence). In DNA form, the CDR3 reads TGCAGTGCGAGACAGGGGGGTAGCAATCAGCCCCAGCATTTT. Its protein product is CSARQGGSNQPQHF.